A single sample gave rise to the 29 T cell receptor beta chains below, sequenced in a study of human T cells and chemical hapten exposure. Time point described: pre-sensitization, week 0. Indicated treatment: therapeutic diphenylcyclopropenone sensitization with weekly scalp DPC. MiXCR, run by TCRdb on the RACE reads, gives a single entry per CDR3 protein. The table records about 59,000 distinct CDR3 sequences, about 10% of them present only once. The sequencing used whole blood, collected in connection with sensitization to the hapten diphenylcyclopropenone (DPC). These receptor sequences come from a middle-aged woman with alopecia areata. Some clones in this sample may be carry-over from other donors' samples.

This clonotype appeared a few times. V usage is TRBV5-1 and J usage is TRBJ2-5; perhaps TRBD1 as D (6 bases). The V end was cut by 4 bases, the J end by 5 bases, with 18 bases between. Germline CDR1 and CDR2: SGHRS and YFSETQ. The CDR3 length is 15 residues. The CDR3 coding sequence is TGCGCCAGCAGCGAGCTGGACAGCCCCGGGGAGACCCAGTACTTC. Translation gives CASSELDSPGETQYF.

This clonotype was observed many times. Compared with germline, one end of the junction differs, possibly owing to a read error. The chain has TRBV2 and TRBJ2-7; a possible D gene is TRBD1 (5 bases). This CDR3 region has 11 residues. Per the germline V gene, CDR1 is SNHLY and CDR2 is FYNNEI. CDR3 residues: CAGRASYEQYF. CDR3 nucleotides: TGTGCCGGCAGGGCCTCCTACGAGCAGTACTTC.

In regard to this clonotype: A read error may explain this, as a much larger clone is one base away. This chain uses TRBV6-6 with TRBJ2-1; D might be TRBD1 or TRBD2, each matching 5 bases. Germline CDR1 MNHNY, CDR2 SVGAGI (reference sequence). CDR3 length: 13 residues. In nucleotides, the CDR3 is TGTGCCAGCTGTTACTCGGGGCTGGGAGAGCAGTTCTTC. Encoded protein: CASCYSGLGEQFF.

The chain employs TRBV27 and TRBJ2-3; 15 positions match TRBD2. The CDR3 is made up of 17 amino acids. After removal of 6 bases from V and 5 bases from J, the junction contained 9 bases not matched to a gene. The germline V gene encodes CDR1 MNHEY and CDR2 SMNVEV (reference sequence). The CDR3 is CASSPNPGLAGGDTQYF. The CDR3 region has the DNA TGTGCCAGCAGCCCCAATCCGGGACTAGCGGGAGGAGATACGCAGTATTTT.

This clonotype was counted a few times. The CDR3 DNA sequence: TGTGCCAGCAGTAGCACAGGGGGCGACTATGGCTACACCTTC. As protein: CASSSTGGDYGYTF. The J gene is TRBJ1-2, the V gene TRBV6-6; 9 bases fit TRBD1. The CDR3 consists of 14 residues. The junction had 4 bases not matched to a gene; V was cut back by 5 bases and J by 3 bases. CDR1 and CDR2 (germline): MNHNY, SVGAGI (reference sequence).

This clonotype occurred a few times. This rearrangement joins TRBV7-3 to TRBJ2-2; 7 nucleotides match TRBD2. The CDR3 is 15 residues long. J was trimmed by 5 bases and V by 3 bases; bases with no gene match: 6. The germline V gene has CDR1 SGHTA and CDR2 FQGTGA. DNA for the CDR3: TGTGCCAGCAGCTTCAACCGCGGGGGTACCGGGGAGCTGTTTTTT. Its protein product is CASSFNRGGTGELFF.

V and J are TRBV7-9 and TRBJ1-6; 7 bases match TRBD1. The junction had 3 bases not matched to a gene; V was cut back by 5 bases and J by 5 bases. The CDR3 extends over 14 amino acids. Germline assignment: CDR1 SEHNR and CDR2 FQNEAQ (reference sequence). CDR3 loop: CASSPQGDNSPLHF. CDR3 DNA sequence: TGTGCCAGCAGCCCTCAGGGGGATAATTCACCCCTCCACTTT.

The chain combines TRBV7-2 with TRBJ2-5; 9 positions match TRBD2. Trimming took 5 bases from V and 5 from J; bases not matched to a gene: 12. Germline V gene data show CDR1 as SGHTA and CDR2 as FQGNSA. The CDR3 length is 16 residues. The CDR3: CASSRRVAGGRETQYF. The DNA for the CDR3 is TGTGCCAGCAGCCGAAGGGTCGCGGGAGGGAGGGAGACCCAGTACTTC.

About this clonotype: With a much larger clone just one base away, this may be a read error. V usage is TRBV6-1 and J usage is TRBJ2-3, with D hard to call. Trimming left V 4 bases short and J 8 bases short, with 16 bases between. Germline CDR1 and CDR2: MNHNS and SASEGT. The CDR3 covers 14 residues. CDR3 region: CASSVPEPIVTQYF. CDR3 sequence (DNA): TGTGCCAGCAGTGTCCCGGAACCAATAGTTACGCAGTATTTT.

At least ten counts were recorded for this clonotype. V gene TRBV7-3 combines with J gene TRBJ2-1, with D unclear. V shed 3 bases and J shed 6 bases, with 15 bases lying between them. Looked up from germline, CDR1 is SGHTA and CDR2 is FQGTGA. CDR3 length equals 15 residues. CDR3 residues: CASSFGLPLRNEQFF. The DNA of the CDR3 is TGTGCCAGCAGCTTCGGGCTTCCCCTACGCAATGAGCAGTTCTTC.

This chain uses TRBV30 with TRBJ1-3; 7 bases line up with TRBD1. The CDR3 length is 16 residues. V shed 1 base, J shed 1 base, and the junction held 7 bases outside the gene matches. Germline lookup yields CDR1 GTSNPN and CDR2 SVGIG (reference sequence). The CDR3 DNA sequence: TGTGCCTGGAGTGGGGAGGGGGCTTTTTCTGGAAACACCATATATTTT. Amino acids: CAWSGEGAFSGNTIYF.

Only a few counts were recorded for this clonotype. As DNA, the CDR3 is TGCAGTGGCCCGGGACAGGGCGGTGGCTACACCTTC. This translates into CSGPGQGGGYTF. This chain joins TRBV20-1 and TRBJ1-2, with 9 nucleotides matching TRBD1. There are 12 residues in the CDR3. Germline values: CDR1 DFQATT, CDR2 SNEGSKA (reference sequence). Unmatched junction bases numbered 7, after V lost 7 bases and J lost 7 bases.

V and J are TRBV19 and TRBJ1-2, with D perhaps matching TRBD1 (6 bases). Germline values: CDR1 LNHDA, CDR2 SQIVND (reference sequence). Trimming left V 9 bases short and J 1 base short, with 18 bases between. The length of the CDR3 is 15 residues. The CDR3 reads CASTTPGHLNYGYTF. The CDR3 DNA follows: TGTGCCAGCACAACACCGGGACACCTTAACTATGGCTACACCTTC.

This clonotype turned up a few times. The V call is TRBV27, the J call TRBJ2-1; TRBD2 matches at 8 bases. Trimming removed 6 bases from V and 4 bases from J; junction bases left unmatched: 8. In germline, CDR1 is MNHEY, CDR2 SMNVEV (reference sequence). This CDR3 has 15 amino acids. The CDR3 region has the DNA TGTGCCAGCAGCGTAGCGGGAACGGGGTACAATGAGCAGTTCTTC. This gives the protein CASSVAGTGYNEQFF.

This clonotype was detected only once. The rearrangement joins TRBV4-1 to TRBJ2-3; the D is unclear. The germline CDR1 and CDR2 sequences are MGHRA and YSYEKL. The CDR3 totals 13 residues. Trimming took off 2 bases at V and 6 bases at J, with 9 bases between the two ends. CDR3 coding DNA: TGCGCCAGCAGCCAATCCGCCCCTGATACGCAGTATTTT. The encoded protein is CASSQSAPDTQYF.

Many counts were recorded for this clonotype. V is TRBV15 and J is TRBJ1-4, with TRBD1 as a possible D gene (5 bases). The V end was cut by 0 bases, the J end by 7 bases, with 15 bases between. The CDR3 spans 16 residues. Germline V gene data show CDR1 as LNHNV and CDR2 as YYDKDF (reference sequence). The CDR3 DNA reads TGTGCCACCAGCAGAGAACGGTATAGGGGTTCTGAAAAACTGTTTTTT. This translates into CATSRERYRGSEKLFF.

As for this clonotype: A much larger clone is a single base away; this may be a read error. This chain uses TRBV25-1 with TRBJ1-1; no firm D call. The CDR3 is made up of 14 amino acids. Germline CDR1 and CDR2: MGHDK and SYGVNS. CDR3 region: CAGSEGLLNTEAFF. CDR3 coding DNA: TGTGCCGGCAGTGAAGGACTGCTGAACACTGAAGCTTTCTTT.

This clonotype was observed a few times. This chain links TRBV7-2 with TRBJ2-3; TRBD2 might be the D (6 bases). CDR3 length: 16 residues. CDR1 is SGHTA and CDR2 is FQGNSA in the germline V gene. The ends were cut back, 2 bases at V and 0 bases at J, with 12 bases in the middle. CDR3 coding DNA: TGTGCCAGCAGCTTATTCTCGCGGGGAAGCACAGATACGCAGTATTTT. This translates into CASSLFSRGSTDTQYF.

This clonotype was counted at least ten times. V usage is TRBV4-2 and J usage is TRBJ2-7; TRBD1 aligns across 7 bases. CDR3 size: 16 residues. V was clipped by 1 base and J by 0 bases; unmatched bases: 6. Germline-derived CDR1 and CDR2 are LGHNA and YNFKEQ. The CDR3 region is CASSQGRRDSSYEQYF. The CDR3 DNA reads TGTGCCAGCAGCCAAGGTCGCCGGGACAGCTCCTACGAGCAGTACTTC.

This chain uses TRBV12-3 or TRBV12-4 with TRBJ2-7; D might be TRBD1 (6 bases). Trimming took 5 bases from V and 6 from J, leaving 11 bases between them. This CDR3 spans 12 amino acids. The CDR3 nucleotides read TGTGCCAGCAGTCCGGACAGAGCCGAGCAGTACTTC. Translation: CASSPDRAEQYF.

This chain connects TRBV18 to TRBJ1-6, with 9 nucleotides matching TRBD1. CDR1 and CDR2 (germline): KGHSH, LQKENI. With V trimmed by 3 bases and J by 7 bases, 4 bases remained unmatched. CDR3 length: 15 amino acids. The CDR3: CASSPLGQGNSPLHF. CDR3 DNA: TGTGCCAGCTCACCCCTAGGACAGGGGAATTCACCCCTCCACTTT.

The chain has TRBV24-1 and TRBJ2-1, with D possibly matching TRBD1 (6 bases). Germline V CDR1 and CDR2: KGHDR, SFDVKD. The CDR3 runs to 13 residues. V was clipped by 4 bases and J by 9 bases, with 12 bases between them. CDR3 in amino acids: CATSDPQGTEQFF. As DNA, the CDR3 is TGTGCCACCAGTGACCCACAGGGAACTGAGCAGTTCTTC.

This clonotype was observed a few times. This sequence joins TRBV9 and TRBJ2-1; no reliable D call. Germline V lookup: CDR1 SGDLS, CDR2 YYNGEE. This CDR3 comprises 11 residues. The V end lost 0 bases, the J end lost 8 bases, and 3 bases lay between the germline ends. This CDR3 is CASSVDHEQFF. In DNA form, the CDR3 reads TGTGCCAGCAGCGTAGACCATGAGCAGTTCTTC.

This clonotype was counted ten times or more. The CDR3 DNA sequence: TGTGCCAGCAGTTACTCGACAGGACACAACAGCCCCTACGAGCAGTACTTC. It codes for CASSYSTGHNSPYEQYF. This chain links TRBV6-2 or TRBV6-3 with TRBJ2-7; tentative D call: TRBD1 (6 bases). V lost 0 bases to trimming and J lost 2 bases, with 17 bases between them. Germline-derived CDR1 and CDR2 are MNHEY and SVGEGT. The CDR3 runs to 17 residues.

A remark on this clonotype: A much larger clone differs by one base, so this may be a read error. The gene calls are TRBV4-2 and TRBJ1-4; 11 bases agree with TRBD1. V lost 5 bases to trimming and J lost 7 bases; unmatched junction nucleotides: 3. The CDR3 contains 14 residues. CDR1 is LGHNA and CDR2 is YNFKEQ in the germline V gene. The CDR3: CASSSDRGPEKLFF. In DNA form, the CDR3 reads TGTGCCAGCAGCTCGGACAGGGGGCCTGAAAAACTGTTTTTT.

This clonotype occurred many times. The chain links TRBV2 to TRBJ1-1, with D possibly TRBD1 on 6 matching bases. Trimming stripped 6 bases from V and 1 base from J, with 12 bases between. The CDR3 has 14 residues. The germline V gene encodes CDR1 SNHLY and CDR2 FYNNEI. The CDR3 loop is CASRDRQENTEAFF. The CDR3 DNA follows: TGTGCCAGCAGGGATAGACAGGAGAACACTGAAGCTTTCTTT. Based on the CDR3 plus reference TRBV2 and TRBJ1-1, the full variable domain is EPEVTQTPSHQVTQMGQEVILRCVPISNHLYFYWYRQILGQKVEFLVSFYNNEISEKSEIFDDQFSVERPDGSNFTLKIRSTKLEDSAMYFCASRDRQENTEAFFGQGTRLTVV.

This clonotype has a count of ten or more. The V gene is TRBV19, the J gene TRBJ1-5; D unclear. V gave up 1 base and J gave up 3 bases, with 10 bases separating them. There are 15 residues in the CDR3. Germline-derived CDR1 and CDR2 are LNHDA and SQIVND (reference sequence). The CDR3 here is CASSIGDGLNQPQHF. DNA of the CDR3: TGTGCCAGTAGTATAGGCGACGGACTCAATCAGCCCCAGCATTTT.

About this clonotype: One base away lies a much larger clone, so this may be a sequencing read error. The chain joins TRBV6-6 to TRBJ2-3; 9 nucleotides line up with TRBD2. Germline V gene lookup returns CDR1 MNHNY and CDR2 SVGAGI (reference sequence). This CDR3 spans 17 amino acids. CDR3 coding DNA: TGTGCCACGTTACCTAATGGGGCTAGCGGGAACTCAGATACGAAGTATTTT. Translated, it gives CATLPNGASGNSDTKYF.

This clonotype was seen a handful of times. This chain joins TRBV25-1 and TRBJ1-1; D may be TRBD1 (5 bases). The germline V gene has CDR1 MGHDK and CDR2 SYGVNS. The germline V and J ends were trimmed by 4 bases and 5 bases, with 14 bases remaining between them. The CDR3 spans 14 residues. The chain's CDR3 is CASSAPGRRTEAFF. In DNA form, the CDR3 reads TGTGCCAGCAGTGCCCCAGGGCGCCGGACTGAAGCTTTCTTT.